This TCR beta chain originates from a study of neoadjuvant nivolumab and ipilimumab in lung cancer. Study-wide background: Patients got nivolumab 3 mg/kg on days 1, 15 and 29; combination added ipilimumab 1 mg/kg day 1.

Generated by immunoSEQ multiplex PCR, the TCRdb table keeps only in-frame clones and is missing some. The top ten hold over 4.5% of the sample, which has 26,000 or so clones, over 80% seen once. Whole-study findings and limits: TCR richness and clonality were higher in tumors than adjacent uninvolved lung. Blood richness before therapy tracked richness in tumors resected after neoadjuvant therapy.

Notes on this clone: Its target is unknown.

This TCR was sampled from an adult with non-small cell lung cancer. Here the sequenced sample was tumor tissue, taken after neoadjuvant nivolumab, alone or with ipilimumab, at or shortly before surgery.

The CDR3 DNA follows: TGTGCCAGCCGGACAGCCTACAATGAGCAGTTCTTC. It translates to CASRTAYNEQFF. V usage is TRBV6-1 and J usage is TRBJ2-1, with D possibly matching TRBD1 (6 bases). V was shortened by 8 bases and J by 2 bases, with 7 bases between the two germline ends. This CDR3 is 12 amino acids long. The V gene's germline CDR1 is MNHNS and CDR2 SASEGT.